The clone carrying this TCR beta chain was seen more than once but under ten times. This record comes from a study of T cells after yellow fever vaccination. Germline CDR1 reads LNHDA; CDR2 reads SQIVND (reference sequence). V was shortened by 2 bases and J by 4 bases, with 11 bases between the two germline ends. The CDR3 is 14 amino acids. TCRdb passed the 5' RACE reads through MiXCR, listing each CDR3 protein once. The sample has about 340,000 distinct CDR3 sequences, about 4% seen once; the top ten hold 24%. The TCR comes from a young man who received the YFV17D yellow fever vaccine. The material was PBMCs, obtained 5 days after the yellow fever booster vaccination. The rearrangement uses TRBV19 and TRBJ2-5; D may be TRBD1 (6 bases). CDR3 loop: CASSIQGSGETQYF. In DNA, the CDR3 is TGTGCCAGTAGTATACAGGGGTCGGGAGAGACCCAGTACTTC.